One and the same sample provided the 10 T cell receptor beta chains below, sequenced in a study of post-analysis software for immune sequencing data. Findings of the study overall: Relative to controls, patients had 4 or 5 TRBV segments at higher frequency, with TRBV5-6, TRBV5-1 and TRBV20-1 among these.

The antigens these receptors bind are not known. Libraries were made from TCR beta cDNA, and they carried unique molecular identifiers. MiXCR, applied by TCRdb to the PCR reads, yields one record per CDR3 protein. The sample yields about 260,000 distinct CDR3 sequences, 35% to 40% seen once. Sequenced sample: blood. The receptors here all came from a girl aged 5 to 17 with multiple sclerosis.

In this sample, this clonotype turned up many times. The V call is TRBV18, the J call TRBJ2-5, with D hard to call. The CDR3 totals 16 residues. The V end lost 3 bases, the J end lost 5 bases, and 19 bases lay between the germline ends. The germline gives CDR1 KGHSH, CDR2 LQKENI. CDR3 sequence reads: CASSPGLGTQMETQYF. CDR3 coding DNA: TGTGCCAGCTCACCGGGGTTAGGAACCCAAATGGAGACCCAGTACTTC.

Worth noting for this clonotype: A much larger clonotype is one base distant, so this may be a read error. The chain couples TRBV12-3 or TRBV12-4 to TRBJ1-2; tentative D call: TRBD1 (5 bases). The V end lost 6 bases, the J end lost 6 bases, and 20 bases lay between the germline ends. This CDR3 contains 15 residues. DNA of the CDR3: TGTGCCAGCAGCCCGACGAGACGAGGGGTAGATGGCTACACCTTC. Protein: CASSPTRRGVDGYTF.

The V gene is TRBV6-1, the J gene TRBJ2-6; D uncertain. Trimming pared 1 base from V and 9 bases from J, leaving 10 bases between. In germline, CDR1 is MNHNS, CDR2 SASEGT. The CDR3 is 14 amino acids. CDR3 residues: CASSEVKGRNVLTF. The CDR3 bases are TGTGCCAGCAGTGAAGTTAAGGGCCGCAACGTCCTGACTTTC.

The table lists this clonotype with many counts. The gene calls are TRBV24-1 and TRBJ2-3; no clear D gene. The CDR3 extends over 14 amino acids. Looked up from germline, CDR1 is KGHDR and CDR2 is SFDVKD. V was shortened by 3 bases and J by 2 bases, with 8 bases between the two germline ends. Here the CDR3 reads CATSDPATTDTQYF. The CDR3 DNA sequence: TGTGCCACCAGTGATCCCGCGACCACAGATACGCAGTATTTT.

This clonotype has only a few counts. In DNA, the CDR3 is TGTGCCACCAGCAGAGACACCTCTTGGGTCGAAGAGACCCAGTACTTC. It encodes CATSRDTSWVEETQYF. The chain employs TRBV15 and TRBJ2-5; no definite D call. Germline CDR1 is LNHNV and CDR2 is YYDKDF (reference sequence). CDR3 size: 16 residues. V lost 0 bases and J lost 3, with 14 bases in between.

Turning to this clonotype: Sequence at one end of the junction differs from germline and may be a read error. The gene calls are TRBV4-1 and TRBJ1-2; the match to TRBD1 covers 9 bases. Germline V CDR1 and CDR2: MGHRA, YSYEKL. The CDR3 length is 16 residues. The CDR3 DNA sequence: TGCGCCAGCAGCCACCGGGACAGGGCCGCTAACTATGGCCACACCTTC. Protein: CASSHRDRAANYGHTF.

Many counts were recorded for this clonotype. A much larger clonotype is one base distant, so this may be a read error. The V and J genes are TRBV4-1 and TRBJ2-5; D may be TRBD1 or TRBD2 (5 bases each). The germline V gene has CDR1 MGHRA and CDR2 YSYEKL. The ends were cut back, 0 bases at V and 5 bases at J, with 16 bases in the middle. The CDR3 loop spans 16 amino acids. CDR3 residues: CASSQEGAGNRETQYF. CDR3 sequence (DNA): TGCGCCAGCAGCCAAGAAGGGGCCGGGAATCGGGAGACCCAGTACTTC.

This chain's CDR3 is CASRGQSSYEQYF. In nucleotides, the CDR3 is TGTGCCAGCAGGGGGCAAAGCTCCTACGAGCAGTACTTC. This chain joins TRBV25-1 and TRBJ2-7, with D perhaps TRBD1 (5 bases). CDR1 and CDR2 from the germline V gene are MGHDK and SYGVNS. This CDR3 is built from 13 residues. Trimming took 6 bases from V and 0 from J, leaving 9 bases between them.

The chain combines TRBV20-1 with TRBJ1-2, with D perhaps matching TRBD1 (5 bases). This CDR3 spans 14 amino acids. Germline CDR1 reads DFQATT; CDR2 reads SNEGSKA (reference sequence). The V end was cut by 3 bases, the J end by 3 bases, with 14 bases between. CDR3 loop: CSASGTVDDYGYTF. The CDR3 bases are TGCAGTGCTAGTGGGACCGTGGACGACTATGGCTACACCTTC.

A remark on this clonotype: This clone may be a read error of a much larger clone one base away. V usage is TRBV9 and J usage is TRBJ2-7; no firm D call. Germline V gene data show CDR1 as SGDLS and CDR2 as YYNGEE. Trimming cost V 2 bases and J 7 bases, with 10 bases left between them. This CDR3 region has 12 residues. The CDR3 DNA reads TGTGCCAGCAGCGTGGGCTACAATGAGCAGTACTTC. As protein: CASSVGYNEQYF.